A selection of T cell receptor beta chains follows, all from one sample in a study of shared clonotypes between healthy human individuals. Only in-frame clones appear in the TCRdb table, and some are missing; sequencing was by immunoSEQ multiplex PCR. Of 2 million to 2.5 million clones listed, approximately 95% are singletons. The specimen was naive CD4+ T cells sorted from blood. The receptors come from a man between 18 and 29 years old in good health. CDR3s include the opening cysteine and the closing phenylalanine or tryptophan. The D gene is left open where the match is weak. Clone size appears in some rows only: once, few, many, or a class for an expanded clone.

once,TRBJ1-5,.,15,TRBV19,CASSTRPSDNQPQHF,TGTGCCAGTAGTACCCGCCCTAGCGACAATCAGCCCCAGCATTTT
.,TRBJ2-5,.,16,TRBV12-2,CASRSSGQGGGETQYF,TGTGCAAGTCGCTCCTCAGGACAAGGGGGCGGGGAGACCCAGTACTTC
.,TRBJ1-2,TRBD1,14,TRBV27,CASSEWAGGAGYTF,TGTGCCAGCAGTGAGTGGGCAGGGGGTGCGGGCTACACCTTC
.,TRBJ1-6,.,15,TRBV28,CASSLSGRGNSPLHF,TGTGCCAGCAGTTTATCAGGGCGGGGGAATTCACCCCTCCACTTT
.,TRBJ1-1,.,13,TRBV11-2,CASSFFEGTEAFF,TGTGCCAGCAGCTTCTTTGAGGGCACTGAAGCTTTCTTT
.,TRBJ2-7,TRBD2,14,TRBV25-1,CASSVTSGRYEQYF,TGTGCCAGCAGTGTTACTAGCGGGAGATACGAGCAGTACTTC
.,TRBJ2-5,TRBD2,15,TRBV5-4,CASSVSGGARETQYF,TGTGCCAGCAGTGTTAGCGGGGGGGCCCGGGAGACCCAGTACTTC
.,TRBJ2-7,.,15,TRBV5-1,CASSEISGANYEQYF,TGCGCCAGCAGCGAAATCTCCGGGGCTAACTACGAGCAGTACTTC
few,TRBJ1-2,.,15,TRBV30,CAWSALPGMNGGYTF,TGTGCCTGGAGTGCCCTCCCAGGGATGAATGGCGGCTACACCTTC
few,TRBJ1-3,.,15,TRBV2,CASSPDSIAGNTIYF,TGTGCCAGCAGCCCAGACAGCATAGCTGGAAACACCATATATTTT
once,TRBJ1-5,.,13,TRBV30,CAWIDRGNQPQHF,TGTGCCTGGATTGACAGAGGCAATCAGCCCCAGCATTTT
.,TRBJ1-1,TRBD1,14,TRBV30,CAWIRGPLVTEAFF,TGTGCCTGGATAAGGGGGCCTTTGGTCACTGAAGCTTTCTTT
.,TRBJ1-1,.,15,TRBV7-2,CASSWSGIPNTEAFF,TGTGCCAGCAGCTGGTCGGGGATTCCGAACACTGAAGCTTTCTTT
.,TRBJ1-2,TRBD1,16,TRBV5-3,CARSPLDRGPVYGYTF,TGTGCCAGAAGCCCCTTGGACAGGGGGCCGGTCTATGGCTACACCTTC
.,TRBJ1-5,TRBD1,13,TRBV28,CASGPPRQGLLHF,TGTGCCAGCGGCCCCCCAAGACAGGGCCTTCTACATTTT
.,TRBJ1-3,TRBD1,15,TRBV9,CASSQGDSSGNTIYF,TGTGCCAGCAGTCAAGGGGACAGCTCTGGAAACACCATATATTTT
.,TRBJ1-5,.,12,TRBV10-2,CASSVGNQPQHF,TGCGCCAGCAGTGTGGGTAATCAGCCCCAGCATTTT
.,TRBJ1-1,.,13,TRBV30,CAWSTGRNTEAFF,TGTGCCTGGAGTACGGGCAGGAACACTGAAGCTTTCTTT
.,TRBJ1-5,TRBD1,16,TRBV28,CASSFRGQGAIQPQHF,TGTGCCAGCAGTTTCAGAGGACAGGGGGCGATTCAGCCCCAGCATTTT
.,TRBJ1-2,.,14,TRBV6-5,CATRVHLGNYGYTF,TGTGCCACCCGAGTCCACTTGGGGAACTATGGCTACACCTTC
.,TRBJ2-1,.,16,TRBV30,CAFLIRTPSSYNEQFF,TGTGCCTTTTTAATCCGGACCCCGTCCTCCTACAATGAGCAGTTCTTC
.,TRBJ2-2,.,14,TRBV29-1,CSVFGTYRTGELFF,TGCAGCGTTTTCGGGACATACCGAACCGGGGAGCTGTTTTTT
.,TRBJ2-5,.,16,TRBV28,CASSHSGTTLEETQYF,TGTGCCAGCAGTCATTCGGGTACTACGCTAGAAGAGACCCAGTACTTC
.,TRBJ1-1,.,9,TRBV7-9,CASSSEAFF,TGTGCCAGCAGCTCTGAAGCTTTCTTT
.,TRBJ1-5,.,15,TRBV21-1,CASSKAVRGYQPQHF,TGTGCCAGCAGCAAAGCGGTACGGGGGTATCAGCCCCAGCATTTT
.,TRBJ2-3,.,15,TRBV19,CASRRQDTSTDTQYF,TGTGCCAGTAGGCGCCAGGATACTAGCACAGATACGCAGTATTTT
.,TRBJ1-2,.,16,TRBV27,CASSTLHLGRKYGYTF,TGTGCCAGCAGTACCCTTCACCTCGGACGGAAGTATGGCTACACCTTC
.,TRBJ2-5,TRBD1,15,TRBV18,CASSPPAGGLKTQYF,TGTGCCAGCTCACCACCTGCAGGGGGCCTGAAGACCCAGTACTTC
.,TRBJ2-7,.,14,TRBV28,CASSLAAKGAEQYF,TGTGCCAGCAGTTTAGCGGCCAAAGGGGCTGAGCAGTACTTC
.,TRBJ2-6,TRBD1,17,TRBV18,CASARTGAVSGANVLTF,TGTGCCAGCGCTAGGACAGGGGCCGTCTCTGGGGCCAACGTCCTGACTTTC
.,TRBJ1-6,.,15,TRBV10-3,CAISVEDRSNSPLHF,TGTGCCATCAGTGTAGAAGACAGGAGCAATTCACCCCTCCACTTT
.,TRBJ1-5,.,12,TRBV2,CASQGEDQPQHF,TGTGCCAGCCAAGGGGAGGATCAGCCCCAGCATTTT
once,TRBJ2-6,.,14,TRBV29-1,CSVAAASGANVLTF,TGCAGCGTTGCGGCAGCTTCTGGGGCCAACGTCCTGACTTTC
.,TRBJ1-1,.,13,TRBV11-2,CASSLVLGTEAFF,TGTGCCAGCAGCTTAGTCCTTGGAACTGAAGCTTTCTTT
.,TRBJ1-2,.,14,TRBV2,CASSEGPRNYGYTF,TGTGCCAGCAGTGAAGGTCCGCGGAACTATGGCTACACCTTC
.,TRBJ2-5,.,14,TRBV5-1,CASSLVEGAETQYF,TGCGCCAGCAGCTTGGTGGAGGGAGCAGAGACCCAGTACTTC
.,TRBJ2-7,.,12,TRBV6-5,CASTQGPYEQYF,TGTGCCAGCACCCAGGGTCCCTACGAGCAGTACTTC
.,TRBJ1-5,TRBD1,15,TRBV30,CAWGDRENGNQPQHF,TGTGCCTGGGGAGACAGGGAGAATGGCAATCAGCCCCAGCATTTT
.,TRBJ2-3,TRBD2,14,TRBV19,CASSVSGRADTQYF,TGTGCCAGTAGTGTTAGCGGGAGGGCAGATACGCAGTATTTT
.,TRBJ2-7,.,14,TRBV19,CASSMSLSLYEQYF,TGTGCCAGTAGTATGTCATTATCACTGTACGAGCAGTACTTC
once,TRBJ1-3,.,14,TRBV6-6,CASRGGGGENTIYF,TGTGCCAGCAGGGGAGGGGGGGGCGAAAACACCATATATTTT
.,TRBJ1-3,.,13,TRBV30,CAWIRSNGNTIYF,TGTGCCTGGATCAGGTCCAATGGAAACACCATATATTTT
.,TRBJ1-1,.,13,TRBV7-9,CASSLAMGTEAFF,TGTGCCAGCAGCTTAGCGATGGGGACTGAAGCTTTCTTT
.,TRBJ1-1,.,13,TRBV6-5,CASSRTANTEAFF,TGTGCCAGCAGTAGGACAGCGAACACTGAAGCTTTCTTT
.,TRBJ2-3,.,16,TRBV4-1,CASSQDREKGTDTQYF,TGCGCCAGCAGCCAAGATAGGGAGAAGGGTACAGATACGCAGTATTTT
.,TRBJ1-6,TRBD1,15,TRBV27,CASSARQGYNSPLHF,TGTGCCAGCAGTGCCCGACAGGGATATAATTCACCCCTCCACTTT
.,TRBJ2-1,.,15,TRBV10-1,CASSEYWTGVDEQFF,TGCGCCAGCAGTGAGTACTGGACCGGGGTGGATGAGCAGTTCTTC
.,TRBJ2-7,TRBD2,13,TRBV30,CAWQAGAKVEQYF,TGTGCCTGGCAAGCGGGGGCGAAGGTCGAGCAGTACTTC
once,TRBJ1-1,.,13,TRBV30,CAWSVRWMTEAFF,TGTGCCTGGAGTGTACGTTGGATGACTGAAGCTTTCTTT
.,TRBJ2-2,.,14,TRBV29-1,CSAEGGSNTGELFF,TGCAGCGCCGAAGGGGGATCGAACACCGGGGAGCTGTTTTTT
.,TRBJ1-2,TRBD1,15,TRBV7-2,CASSWDRGANYGYTF,TGTGCCAGCAGCTGGGACAGGGGCGCTAACTATGGCTACACCTTC
.,TRBJ1-2,.,10,TRBV2,CASSEAGYTF,TGTGCCAGCAGTGAGGCTGGCTACACCTTC
.,TRBJ2-7,TRBD1,15,TRBV19,CASSKPGQSFYEQYF,TGTGCCAGTAGTAAGCCGGGACAGTCCTTCTACGAGCAGTACTTC
.,TRBJ1-6,TRBD1,15,TRBV6-1,CASSEVGQGYSPLHF,TGTGCCAGCAGTGAAGTGGGACAGGGGTATTCACCCCTCCACTTT
.,TRBJ2-3,TRBD2,15,TRBV7-2,CASSLGLAVFDTQYF,TGTGCCAGCAGCTTAGGTCTAGCGGTCTTTGATACGCAGTATTTT